This is a list of T cell receptor beta chains from one sample in a study of human T cells and chemical hapten exposure. MiXCR was run by TCRdb on the RACE reads, yielding one entry per CDR3 protein. The table includes around 300,000 distinct CDR3 sequences, approximately 5.8% detected once. The sequenced sample was whole blood, obtained in connection with sensitization to the hapten diphenylcyclopropenone (DPC). The receptors derive from a woman younger than 30 with alopecia areata. Some clones in this sample may be carry-over from other donors' samples. Each CDR3 is given with its conserved first and last residue. Rows may omit the clone size; those that give it use once, few, many or a size class.

TRBJ2-7,NA,TRBV20-1,CSVLESYEQYF
TRBJ1-4,few,TRBV6-1,CASSWDRENEKLFF
TRBJ1-6,many,TRBV6-5,CASSYSTGGSNSPLHF
TRBJ2-7,many,TRBV6-5,CASSGVDRRVNEQYF
TRBJ1-5,many,TRBV3-1,CASSQDRDNQPQHF
TRBJ2-2,few,TRBV9,CASSVVGDPANTGELFF
TRBJ2-3,NA,TRBV20-1,CSAREGGGLADTQYF
TRBJ1-4,many,TRBV7-2,CASSRDRGNEKLFF
TRBJ2-6,many,TRBV7-2,CASSTNRVGGANVLTF
TRBJ1-1,few,TRBV2,CASSARGPMNTEAFF
TRBJ2-6,NA,TRBV5-5,CASRLGPSSGANVLTF
TRBJ1-3,many,TRBV9,CASSVEGTAGNTIYF
TRBJ2-1,many,TRBV18,CASSMGGYSRNEQFF
TRBJ2-1,few,TRBV19,CASSIETARGGRNEQFF
TRBJ2-3,NA,TRBV27,CASRLGTSGGTSTDTQYF
TRBJ2-3,few,TRBV5-4,CASSGTNMASTDTQYF
TRBJ2-5,many,TRBV6-2/TRBV6-3,CASSYGLGETQYF
TRBJ2-3,NA,TRBV7-9,CASSSPGRTQYF
TRBJ1-1,NA,TRBV29-1,CSAMDPGAEAFF
TRBJ2-7,NA,TRBV3-1,CASSQDPAGARVEQYF
TRBJ2-2,many,TRBV7-2,CASSHRTGGITGELFF
TRBJ1-6,few,TRBV21-1,CANDRGHIYNSPLHF
TRBJ1-1,NA,TRBV12-3/TRBV12-4,CASSLRAGHTEAFF
TRBJ2-1,few,TRBV27,CASSSQQTGGPYNEQFF
TRBJ2-1,many,TRBV4-2,CASSHGDRGNNEQFF